The 28 T cell receptor beta chains given below trace back to one sample, sequenced in a study of shared clonotypes between healthy human individuals. Some clones are missing from TCRdb's copy, which holds only in-frame ones; the method was immunoSEQ multiplex PCR. The table lists roughly 1,100,000 clones, about 70% of them singletons, with nearly 1.5% in the top ten. Sequencing used memory CD4+ T cells sorted from blood. Indicated subset: CD45RA-negative fraction. Receptors originate from a man between 18 and 29 years old in good health.

This clone was observed a handful of times. V is TRBV10-3 and J is TRBJ1-5, with D perhaps matching TRBD1 (5 bases). The CDR3 has 14 amino acids. V lost 6 bases, J lost 2 bases, and 11 bases lay in between. Germline CDR1 reads ENHRY; CDR2 reads SYGVKD. CDR3 residues: CAISPRGGNQPQHF. In DNA form, the CDR3 reads TGTGCCATCAGCCCTAGGGGAGGCAATCAGCCCCAGCATTTT.

This chain uses TRBV13 with TRBJ1-6; perhaps TRBD1 as D (5 bases). Trimming cost V 2 bases and J 6 bases, with 11 bases left between them. The CDR3 totals 15 residues. The V gene's germline CDR1 is PRHDT and CDR2 FYEKMQ (reference sequence). In DNA form, the CDR3 reads TGTGCCAGCAGCTTATCGAGGCAGGGTAATTCACCCCTCCACTTT. Protein product: CASSLSRQGNSPLHF.

The J gene is TRBJ1-2, the V gene TRBV27; no clear D gene. V lost 3 bases to trimming and J lost 3 bases, with 11 bases between them. Germline CDR1 MNHEY, CDR2 SMNVEV (reference sequence). The CDR3 contains 14 residues. The CDR3 loop reads CASSFRRSDYGYTF. CDR3 DNA sequence: TGTGCCAGCAGTTTCAGGAGATCGGACTATGGCTACACCTTC.

The J gene is TRBJ2-7, the V gene TRBV6-6; no firm D call. The CDR3 runs to 13 residues. Germline V gene data show CDR1 as MNHNY and CDR2 as SVGAGI (reference sequence). Trimming removed 6 bases at V and 1 base at J, with 10 bases between. The CDR3 here is CASRNDLSYEQYF. CDR3 bases: TGTGCCAGCAGAAACGATCTTTCCTACGAGCAGTACTTC.

The J gene is TRBJ1-5, the V gene TRBV4-1, with a tentative D call TRBD1 (6 bases). The CDR3 extends over 16 amino acids. The V and J ends lost 4 bases and 3 bases respectively, with 16 bases between them. Germline V gene data show CDR1 as MGHRA and CDR2 as YSYEKL. The CDR3 protein is CASSPIGRGVNQPQHF. The CDR3 DNA reads as TGCGCCAGCAGCCCAATCGGAAGGGGGGTCAATCAGCCCCAGCATTTT.

This sequence joins TRBV30 and TRBJ2-3; either TRBD1 or TRBD2 may fit D (5 bases each). Germline V CDR1 and CDR2: GTSNPN, SVGIG (reference sequence). The CDR3 totals 14 residues. Trimming shortened V by 1 base and J by 7 bases, and 15 bases separated the two germline ends. CDR3 sequence reads: CAWSGWGNTNTQYF. The CDR3 coding sequence is TGTGCCTGGAGTGGGTGGGGGAATACGAATACGCAGTATTTT.

The rearrangement links TRBV29-1 to TRBJ2-7; 7 bases are shared with TRBD1. Unmatched junction bases numbered 9, after V lost 4 bases and J lost 6 bases. From germline, CDR1 is SQVTM and CDR2 ANQGSEA. The CDR3 is 13 residues long. This CDR3 reads CSVVKTGRAEQYF. The CDR3 nucleotides are TGCAGCGTTGTTAAGACAGGGCGAGCCGAGCAGTACTTC.

The rearrangement uses TRBV10-3 and TRBJ1-2; D uncertain. V shed 5 bases and J shed 2 bases, with 6 bases lying between them. This CDR3 comprises 12 residues. CDR1 and CDR2 (germline): ENHRY, SYGVKD. The CDR3 is CAISPQNYGYTF. The CDR3 nucleotides read TGTGCCATCAGTCCACAGAACTATGGCTACACCTTC.

In this sample, this clone turned up many times. This chain joins TRBV14 and TRBJ2-7; the D call may be TRBD1 or TRBD2 (5 bases each). Germline loops: CDR1 SGHDN, CDR2 FVKESK. V lost 3 bases, J lost 7 bases, and 19 bases lay in between. The CDR3 consists of 15 residues. In DNA, the CDR3 is TGTGCCAGCAGCCAGGCCGGGACCTTCCTAGGAGAGCAGTACTTC. Translation: CASSQAGTFLGEQYF.

The rearrangement uses TRBV7-6 and TRBJ1-6; 7 nucleotides align to TRBD1. V trimming: 5 bases; J trimming: 7 bases; junction bases outside the gene matches: 5. The CDR3 has 14 residues. Germline V gives CDR1 SGHVS, CDR2 FNYEAQ. For the CDR3, the DNA is TGTGCCAGCAGCCCGACAGGGTCCAATTCACCCCTCCACTTT. This codes for CASSPTGSNSPLHF.

V gene TRBV19 combines with J gene TRBJ2-2; D is unresolved. Trimming shortened V by 3 bases and J by 2 bases, and 10 bases separated the two germline ends. Germline CDR1 is LNHDA and CDR2 is SQIVND (reference sequence). The CDR3 sequence is 15 residues long. In nucleotides, the CDR3 is TGTGCCAGTAGTATGGGCTACTCCAACACCGGGGAGCTGTTTTTT. Residues: CASSMGYSNTGELFF.

The chain is built from TRBV4-1 and TRBJ1-2; 7 positions agree with TRBD1. Trimming cost V 4 bases and J 5 bases; bases outside gene matches: 16. Germline assignment: CDR1 MGHRA and CDR2 YSYEKL. The CDR3 is made up of 17 amino acids. Here the CDR3 reads CASSPPGGQSIRYGYTF. The CDR3 DNA sequence: TGCGCCAGCAGCCCCCCTGGGGGACAGTCTATTCGGTATGGCTACACCTTC.

The chain recombines TRBV29-1 with TRBJ1-6, with D hard to call. There are 13 residues in the CDR3. Trimming left V 2 bases short and J 10 bases short, with 12 bases between. From germline, CDR1 is SQVTM and CDR2 ANQGSEA. The CDR3 reads CSVETGPGSPLHF. CDR3 sequence (DNA): TGCAGCGTTGAAACCGGGCCTGGGTCACCCCTCCACTTT.

V gene TRBV2 combines with J gene TRBJ1-5; 8 bases map to TRBD1. This CDR3 is 16 amino acids long. Per the germline V gene, CDR1 is SNHLY and CDR2 is FYNNEI. Trimming took 4 bases from V and 1 from J; bases not matched to a gene: 6. Here the CDR3 reads CASSGQGALSNQPQHF. The CDR3 bases are TGTGCCAGCAGTGGGCAGGGGGCTTTGAGCAATCAGCCCCAGCATTTT.

The chain carries TRBV28 and TRBJ2-7, with D unclear. CDR1 MDHEN and CDR2 SYDVKM come from the germline V gene. The CDR3 has 14 amino acids. Trimming left V 8 bases short and J 3 bases short, with 17 bases between. CDR3 residues: CASSTLGSFYEQYF. The CDR3 DNA reads as TGTGCCAGCTCTACTCTGGGCAGCTTCTACGAGCAGTACTTC.

The CDR3 DNA follows: TGCGCCAGCAGCCAAGAGAGGGGCAGGCCTAATGAAAAACTGTTTTTT. It translates to CASSQERGRPNEKLFF. V usage is TRBV4-3 and J usage is TRBJ1-4; weak D call: TRBD1 (5 bases). Per germline, CDR1 LGHNA and CDR2 YSLEER. Trimming took off 0 bases at V and 3 bases at J, with 11 bases between the two ends. The CDR3 loop spans 16 amino acids.

CDR3 loop: CASSWGVSGANVLTF. CDR3 in DNA: TGTGCCAGCAGCTGGGGGGTATCCGGGGCCAACGTCCTGACTTTC. The chain joins TRBV9 to TRBJ2-6; a possible D gene is TRBD2 (6 bases). The CDR3 sequence is 15 residues long. Germline CDR1 SGDLS, CDR2 YYNGEE. Trimming removed 4 bases from V and 4 bases from J, with 12 bases in between.

This chain connects TRBV7-9 to TRBJ2-3; no firm D call. This CDR3 is built from 13 residues. Trimming pared 7 bases from V and 2 bases from J, leaving 10 bases between. Germline values: CDR1 SEHNR, CDR2 FQNEAQ (reference sequence). The CDR3 loop is CASTSRATDTQYF. For the CDR3, the DNA is TGTGCCAGCACCTCCAGAGCCACAGATACGCAGTATTTT.

This chain links TRBV6-1 with TRBJ2-7, with D possibly being TRBD2 (5 bases). V gave up 4 bases and J gave up 3 bases, with 13 bases separating them. Germline CDR1 MNHNS, CDR2 SASEGT. The CDR3 spans 14 residues. The CDR3 here is CASSALAGFYEQYF. The CDR3 bases are TGTGCCAGCAGTGCCCTAGCCGGGTTCTACGAGCAGTACTTC.

This clone has just one count. The CDR3 loop is CASSLDRGNTEAFF. CDR3 DNA: TGTGCCAGCAGCCTCGACAGGGGTAACACTGAAGCTTTCTTT. J is TRBJ1-1 and V is TRBV7-9; 8 bases map to TRBD1. Trimming took 5 bases from V and 2 from J; bases not matched to a gene: 4. In germline, CDR1 is SEHNR, CDR2 FQNEAQ (reference sequence). The CDR3 is made up of 14 amino acids.

The V gene is TRBV30, the J gene TRBJ2-7, with a possible D match to TRBD2 (5 bases). Germline lookup yields CDR1 GTSNPN and CDR2 SVGIG (reference sequence). This CDR3 has 13 amino acids. Trimming shortened V by 0 bases and J by 2 bases, and 8 bases separated the two germline ends. The CDR3: CAWSVVGAYEQYF. The CDR3 coding sequence is TGTGCCTGGAGTGTAGTCGGGGCCTACGAGCAGTACTTC. The full variable domain, rest sourced from reference TRBV30 and TRBJ2-7, is SQTIHQWPATLVQPVGSPLSLECTVEGTSNPNLYWYRQAAGRGLQLLFYSVGIGQISSEVPQNLSASRPQDRQFILSSKKLLLSDSGFYLCAWSVVGAYEQYFGPGTRLTVT.

The chain couples TRBV2 to TRBJ2-7, with D possibly TRBD1 on 6 matching bases. Per the germline V gene, CDR1 is SNHLY and CDR2 is FYNNEI. The CDR3 spans 14 residues. Trimming took off 2 bases at V and 6 bases at J, with 14 bases between the two ends. This CDR3 reads CASSEYQGRSEQYF. CDR3 in DNA: TGTGCCAGCAGTGAATACCAGGGGCGGTCCGAGCAGTACTTC.

Only a few counts were recorded for this clone. V gene TRBV11-2 combines with J gene TRBJ2-3; TRBD2 matches at 15 bases. The CDR3 is made up of 19 amino acids. J lost 1 base, V lost 3 bases, and 8 bases had no gene match. From germline, CDR1 is SGHAT and CDR2 FQNNGV. CDR3 nucleotides: TGTGCCAGCAGCTTTGGGGGACTAGCGGGAGGTAGTGGCACAGATACGCAGTATTTT. It codes for CASSFGGLAGGSGTDTQYF.

On this clone: The sample contains more than one DNA sequence encoding this CDR3. V usage is TRBV6-4 and J usage is TRBJ1-2, with a weak D call TRBD1 (6 bases). CDR1 is MRHNA, CDR2 SNTAGT, per germline. This CDR3 region has 14 residues. Deletions cut 6 bases from V and 4 bases from J, with 15 bases between. The DNA of the CDR3 is TGTGCCAGCAGGGCAAACAGGGACTCCTATGGCTACACCTTC. Translated: CASRANRDSYGYTF.

The chain links TRBV10-3 to TRBJ2-3; the match to TRBD1 covers 8 bases. V shed 10 bases and J 6 bases; nucleotides not matched to a gene: 6. Germline CDR1 reads ENHRY; CDR2 reads SYGVKD. CDR3 length equals 12 residues. The CDR3 reads CASQTGVDTQYF. In DNA, the CDR3 is TGTGCCAGCCAGACAGGGGTGGATACGCAGTATTTT.

This clone was observed a few times. The chain links TRBV28 to TRBJ2-5; 12 nucleotides match TRBD2. Germline V gene lookup returns CDR1 MDHEN and CDR2 SYDVKM. This CDR3 spans 14 amino acids. V was pared by 7 bases and J by 4 bases, with 4 bases of the junction left unmatched. The CDR3 bases are TGTGCCAGCAAACCTAGCGGGGGGGGAGAGACCCAGTACTTC. This translates into CASKPSGGGETQYF.

The rearrangement joins TRBV4-3 to TRBJ2-3; D gene uncertain. Looked up from germline, CDR1 is LGHNA and CDR2 is YSLEER. The length of the CDR3 is 14 residues. Trimming took off 2 bases at V and 5 bases at J, with 11 bases between the two ends. The CDR3, as DNA: TGCGCCAGCAGCCAAAGGGTTAGTGGAGATACGCAGTATTTT. Its protein product is CASSQRVSGDTQYF.

The chain combines TRBV19 with TRBJ2-1; 8 bases map to TRBD2. J lost 6 bases, V lost 9 bases, and 10 bases had no gene match. CDR3 length: 14 amino acids. Germline CDR1 and CDR2: LNHDA and SQIVND (reference sequence). The CDR3 sequence is CASRRGGQPNEQFF. As DNA, the CDR3 is TGTGCCAGCCGTCGGGGGGGCCAACCCAATGAGCAGTTCTTC.